Listed below are T cell receptor beta chains from one sample, sequenced in a study of T-cell memory formation after mild COVID-19. TCRdb itself ran the 5' RACE reads through MiXCR, one entry per CDR3 protein. The table includes around 310,000 distinct CDR3 sequences, around 15% detected once. Sequencing input: PBMCs or a T cell subset sorted from them (not recorded which). The source is a man aged 18-30 years who had mild COVID-19 (a few samples of this study predate the infection). Cell type and time point are not known. CDR3s include the opening cysteine and the closing phenylalanine or tryptophan. The D gene is left open where the match is weak. The size field is filled for only some rows; it gives once, few, many or a size class.

>.|TRBJ2-1|TRBV2|.
TGTGCCAGCAGTGGACTCGACAATGAGCAGTTCTTC
CASSGLDNEQFF
>few|TRBJ1-6|TRBV4-1|.
TGCGCCAGCAGCCAAGAATCTGGGGTTAATTCACCCCTCCACTTT
CASSQESGVNSPLHF
>few|TRBJ1-4|TRBV6-5|TRBD1
TGTGCCAGCAGGGGAGAGGGGGCTGGAAAAAATGAAAAACTGTTTTTT
CASRGEGAGKNEKLFF
>.|TRBJ2-3|TRBV20-1|.
TGCAGTGCTAGTCTAGGTTTGGGAGCGAAAAGGACAGATACGCAGTATTTT
CSASLGLGAKRTDTQYF
>.|TRBJ2-5|TRBV5-1|TRBD1
TGCGCCAGCGCACTACAGGGGGTACAAGAGACCCAGTACTTC
CASALQGVQETQYF
>.|TRBJ1-1|TRBV29-1|.
TGCAGCGTTGAAGAATTACGGGCTGAAGCTTTCTTT
CSVEELRAEAFF
>.|TRBJ1-6|TRBV4-3|.
TGCGCCAGAAGCCAAGGCGGGGGGTCCTATAATTCACCCCTCCACTTT
CARSQGGGSYNSPLHF
>few|TRBJ1-2|TRBV5-1|.
TGCGCCAGCAGCTCGGACGTTCAGTATGGCTACACCTTC
CASSSDVQYGYTF
>.|TRBJ2-7|TRBV9|TRBD1
TGTGCCAGCAGCGTAGAGGACAGGCCCTACGAGCAGTACTTC
CASSVEDRPYEQYF
>few|TRBJ2-3|TRBV5-1|.
TGCGCCAGCAGCTCCCGTTATCCCCAGGAGCTGAACCTTGATACGCAGTATTTT
CASSSRYPQELNLDTQYF
>few|TRBJ1-3|TRBV12-3/TRBV12-4|.
TGTGCCAGCAGAGAGGGGTTATGGTCATCTGGAAACACCATATATTTT
CASREGLWSSGNTIYF
>once|TRBJ1-2|TRBV7-2|TRBD1
TGTGCCAGCAGCTTACAGGGGGATCCTTGGTATGGCTACACCTTC
CASSLQGDPWYGYTF
>few|TRBJ2-1|TRBV29-1|TRBD1
TGCAGCGTTGAGGACAGGGTAATCAATGAGCAGTTCTTC
CSVEDRVINEQFF
>.|TRBJ2-7|TRBV5-6|TRBD2
TGTGCCAGCAGCTCGACACTAGCGGGTTCCTACGAGCAGTACTTC
CASSSTLAGSYEQYF
>few|TRBJ2-3|TRBV12-3/TRBV12-4|TRBD2
TGTGCCAGCGGCCCCTCGGGGGGGGCCACAGATACGCAGTATTTT
CASGPSGGATDTQYF
>few|TRBJ1-5|TRBV18|.
TGTGCCAGCTCAAGCCAGCGTTGGGGTGGCAATCAGCCCCAGCATTTT
CASSSQRWGGNQPQHF
>few|TRBJ1-6|TRBV6-6|.
TGTGCCAGCAGTTATCCCGGGGGGCAAGATAATTCACCCCTCCACTTT
CASSYPGGQDNSPLHF
>few|TRBJ2-2|TRBV11-2|.
TGTGCCAGCAGCTTAAAGGGGTCCAACACCGGGGAGCTGTTTTTT
CASSLKGSNTGELFF
>.|TRBJ1-6|TRBV9|.
TGTGCCAGCAGCGGAAAGTCATACGGACCCCTCCACTTT
CASSGKSYGPLHF
>few|TRBJ1-5|TRBV7-2|TRBD1
TGTGCCAGCAGCTTCACCGGGACAGGGAATCAGCCCCAGCATTTT
CASSFTGTGNQPQHF
>few|TRBJ2-1|TRBV20-1|TRBD2
TGCAGTGCCCGCGGGGGTAGCTCCTACAATGAGCAGTTCTTC
CSARGGSSYNEQFF
>few|TRBJ1-2|TRBV3-1|.
TGTGCCAGCAGCCAGGGGACGGTATATGGCTACACCTTC
CASSQGTVYGYTF
>.|TRBJ1-5|TRBV12-3/TRBV12-4|TRBD1
TGTGCCAGCAGTATCCAGGGGGCTAGGCAGCCCCAGCATTTT
CASSIQGARQPQHF
>.|TRBJ2-5|TRBV3-1|TRBD1
TGTGCCAGCAGCCGTAACGCGGACAGGGGCCCGGGGGAGACCCAGTACTTC
CASSRNADRGPGETQYF
>few|TRBJ2-1|TRBV18|.
TGTGCCAGCTCATCTTACCGGGACTCTCTGAGAGTTGAGCAGTTCTTC
CASSSYRDSLRVEQFF
>few|TRBJ1-6|TRBV4-3|.
TGCGCCAGCAGCCAAAAACGGACGGCCGATATCCATTCACCCCTCCACTTT
CASSQKRTADIHSPLHF
>few|TRBJ1-2|TRBV7-9|TRBD1
TGTGCCAGCAGCTTAGAGGGAGGGACAGGGAACACCTTC
CASSLEGGTGNTF
>few|TRBJ2-2|TRBV10-3|TRBD1
TGTGCCATCCTCAGCTCGGGACAGCACACCGGGGAGCTGTTTTTT
CAILSSGQHTGELFF
>few|TRBJ1-3|TRBV2|TRBD1
TGTGCCGGACGAGCCGGGACAGGGGCTGGAAACACCATATATTTT
CAGRAGTGAGNTIYF
>.|TRBJ1-1|TRBV27|.
TGTGCCAGCAGTTTATTCAGGTCCTCTGAAGCTTTCTTT
CASSLFRSSEAFF
>many|TRBJ2-5|TRBV7-2|.
TGTGCCAGCAGTTATGACGGTGAGACCCAGTACTTC
CASSYDGETQYF
>few|TRBJ2-1|TRBV20-1|TRBD1
TGCAGTGCGCCACCACTACCGGGACAGGTCAATGAGCAGTTCTTC
CSAPPLPGQVNEQFF
>.|TRBJ2-1|TRBV14|.
TGTGCCAGCAGCCAAACTAGGGCAAGCGAGCAGTTCTTC
CASSQTRASEQFF
>.|TRBJ2-3|TRBV7-9|.
TGTGCCAGCAGCCGGGTCAGAAGCACAGATACGCAGTATTTT
CASSRVRSTDTQYF
>.|TRBJ2-3|TRBV28|TRBD1
TGTGCCAGCAGTATCCCGGGACAGGGGTCTCGGGCGCAGTATTTT
CASSIPGQGSRAQYF
>few|TRBJ2-5|TRBV4-3|.
TGCGCCAGCAGCCATTCAGGGTGGCGAGAGACCCAGTACTTC
CASSHSGWRETQYF
>.|TRBJ2-7|TRBV6-5|TRBD2
TGTGCCAGCAGTCAAGGGACTACCAGGAGGCACGAGCAGTACTTC
CASSQGTTRRHEQYF
>many|TRBJ1-1|TRBV20-1|.
TGCAGTGCTAGAGATCAGGTGAAAGCTTTCTTT
CSARDQVKAFF
>.|TRBJ2-1|TRBV6-2/TRBV6-3|.
TGTGCCAGCAGTCCGACAGTTACTGGATACAATGAGCAGTTCTTC
CASSPTVTGYNEQFF
>.|TRBJ2-6|TRBV5-1|.
TGCGCCAGCAAAAGGACGGTTAACTCTGGGGCCAACGTCCTGACTTTC
CASKRTVNSGANVLTF
>.|TRBJ2-3|TRBV7-9|.
TGTGCCAGCAGCCCGTCTACGGGGCGGGGGCCAGATACGCAGTATTTT
CASSPSTGRGPDTQYF
>.|TRBJ2-5|TRBV7-3|.
TGTGCCAGCAGCTTAACGGAGCCGGAGACCCAGTACTTC
CASSLTEPETQYF
>many|TRBJ1-5|TRBV12-3/TRBV12-4|.
TGTGCCAGCAGTTACTCAAATCAGCCCCAGCATTTT
CASSYSNQPQHF
>.|TRBJ1-1|TRBV5-1|TRBD1
TGCGCCAGCAGCACCTGGACAGGGACAAACACTGAAGCTTTCTTT
CASSTWTGTNTEAFF
>few|TRBJ2-5|TRBV5-1|.
TGCGCCAGCAGGGGGGGACCTGGCCAAGAGACCCAGTACTTC
CASRGGPGQETQYF
>many|TRBJ2-1|TRBV4-2|.
TGTGCCAGCAGCCAAGAGAATGGGGGGCAGTACAATGAGCAGTTCTTC
CASSQENGGQYNEQFF
>.|TRBJ1-3|TRBV6-5|TRBD1
TGTGCCAGCAGTTACAAGTTCTTAGCGGGACAGGGATTTTCTGGAAACACCATATATTTT
CASSYKFLAGQGFSGNTIYF
>.|TRBJ1-6|TRBV28|TRBD1
TGTGCCAGCAGTTTGACAGGGGATTATTCACCCCTCCACTTT
CASSLTGDYSPLHF
>.|TRBJ1-1|TRBV11-2|TRBD1
TGTGCCAGCGGGTTCTCCCCGGGACAGCTGAACACTGAAGCTTTCTTT
CASGFSPGQLNTEAFF